The following is a TCR beta chain sequence with its context. This entry is derived from a study of post-analysis software for immune sequencing data. Study context: Disease trajectories encompassed relapsing-remitting, secondary progressive and progressive-relapsing multiple sclerosis.

Unique molecular identifiers were built into the TCR beta cDNA libraries. TCRdb re-analysed the PCR reads in MiXCR, keeping a single row per CDR3 protein. Among approximately 690,000 distinct CDR3 sequences, approximately 60% were seen once, and the ten largest hold about 11%. The receptor was isolated from a girl aged 2 to 9 with multiple sclerosis. The sample was blood.

The DNA of the CDR3 is TGCGCCAGCAGCTTGGGTAATGGAGGGGTGAACACTGAAGCTTTCTTT. Its protein is CASSLGNGGVNTEAFF. The chain carries TRBV5-1 and TRBJ1-1, with D perhaps TRBD1 (5 bases). CDR1 SGHRS and CDR2 YFSETQ come from the germline V gene. The CDR3 length is 16 residues. Trimming took off 0 bases at V and 0 bases at J, with 12 bases between the two ends. Filled out from reference TRBV5-1 and TRBJ1-1, the complete variable domain reads KAGVTQTPRYLIKTRGQQVTLSCSPISGHRSVSWYQQTPGQGLQFLFEYFSETQRNKGNFPGRFSGRQFSNSRSEMNVSTLELGDSALYLCASSLGNGGVNTEAFFGQGTRLTVV.